This is a list of T cell receptor beta chains from one sample in a study of blood T cells in healthy people across ages. TCRdb called the 5' RACE reads again in MiXCR, with one record for every CDR3 protein. The table shows 600,000 to 850,000 distinct CDR3 sequences, with 20% to 25% occurring only once. These sequences were also reported in another study, on T cells of mothers and their children.

The sample consisted of blood. Receptors were obtained from a boy younger than 18 in good health. The CDR3 runs from the conserved cysteine through the conserved F or W. A D gene is named only where the DNA matches it firmly. A clone size is listed for some rows: how often the clone was seen (once, few, many), or a class if it is expanded.

>-|-|TRBJ2-5|TRBV3-1
CASSPAGAVLAAYQETQYF
TGTGCCAGCAGCCCCGCAGGGGCCGTGTTAGCAGCGTACCAAGAGACCCAGTACTTC
>few|-|TRBJ1-4|TRBV12-3/TRBV12-4
CASRPGLGEKLFF
TGTGCCAGCAGACCAGGGTTGGGGGAAAAACTGTTTTTT
>-|-|TRBJ2-2|TRBV7-3
CASSRDSFTGELFF
TGTGCCAGCAGCCGGGACTCGTTCACCGGGGAGCTGTTTTTT
>-|-|TRBJ1-5|TRBV20-1
CSAHAQHF
TGCAGTGCGCACGCCCAGCATTTT
>few|-|TRBJ2-1|TRBV20-1
CSATGDTYNEQFF
TGCAGTGCTACTGGGGACACTTACAATGAGCAGTTCTTC
>-|-|TRBJ1-1|TRBV12-3/TRBV12-4
CASSWGTVNTEAFF
TGTGCCAGCAGTTGGGGGACGGTGAACACTGAAGCTTTCTTT
>few|-|TRBJ1-4|TRBV6-1
CASSVIDSNEKLFF
TGTGCCAGCAGTGTTATCGACAGTAATGAAAAACTGTTTTTT
>-|-|TRBJ2-5|TRBV20-1
CSARAGTAQETQYF
TGCAGTGCTAGGGCTGGGACGGCACAAGAGACCCAGTACTTC
>few|TRBD2|TRBJ2-1|TRBV20-1
CSARSGGVGNEQFF
TGCAGTGCTAGGAGCGGGGGGGTGGGAAATGAGCAGTTCTTC
>-|-|TRBJ2-2|TRBV7-9
CASSLYGELFF
TGTGCCAGCAGCTTATACGGGGAGCTGTTTTTT
>-|TRBD2|TRBJ2-7|TRBV28
CAVTSDYEQYF
TGTGCCGTGACTAGCGACTACGAGCAGTACTTC
>-|-|TRBJ1-2|TRBV28
CASSLLWGANYGYTF
TGTGCCAGCAGTTTACTGTGGGGCGCAAACTATGGCTACACCTTC
>few|TRBD1|TRBJ1-1|TRBV5-1
CASSAGQVMNTEAFF
TGCGCCAGCAGCGCGGGACAGGTGATGAACACTGAAGCTTTCTTT
>few|-|TRBJ1-1|TRBV12-3/TRBV12-4
CASRSDRNTEAFF
TGTGCCAGCAGGTCCGACAGGAACACTGAAGCTTTCTTT
>-|TRBD2|TRBJ2-5|TRBV4-1
CASNPDQGGGETQYF
TGCGCCAGTAATCCCGACCAGGGCGGGGGAGAGACCCAGTACTTC
>-|-|TRBJ2-1|TRBV3-1
CASSQGRQAYNEQFF
TGTGCCAGCAGCCAGGGACGCCAAGCCTACAATGAGCAGTTCTTC
>-|-|TRBJ1-5|TRBV3-1
CASSQGTDSNQPQHF
TGTGCCAGCAGCCAGGGGACGGATAGCAATCAGCCCCAGCATTTT
>few|-|TRBJ2-3|TRBV20-1
CSARVWGESTDTQYF
TGCAGTGCTAGAGTTTGGGGGGAGTCCACAGATACGCAGTATTTT
>-|-|TRBJ1-1|TRBV20-1
CSASDDWFTEAFF
TGCAGTGCTAGCGATGATTGGTTTACTGAAGCTTTCTTT
>-|-|TRBJ2-7|TRBV21-1
CASSPYDPICSYEQYF
TGTGCCAGCAGCCCTTATGACCCGATATGCTCCTACGAGCAGTACTTC
>few|TRBD1|TRBJ1-2|TRBV18
CASSTQGQTYGYTF
TGTGCCAGCTCAACGCAGGGACAGACCTATGGCTACACCTTC
>-|-|TRBJ2-1|TRBV20-1
CSASPAPHGNEQFF
TGCAGTGCTTCACCGGCACCCCACGGGAATGAGCAGTTCTTC
>few|-|TRBJ1-2|TRBV4-2
CASSQDSTRRNYGYTF
TGTGCCAGCAGCCAAGATTCAACGAGGAGAAACTATGGCTACACCTTC
>-|-|TRBJ1-1|TRBV6-6
CASSYPGSEAFF
TGTGCCAGCAGTTACCCAGGGAGTGAAGCTTTCTTT
>-|-|TRBJ1-3|TRBV14
CASSQSALSGNTIYF
TGTGCCAGCAGCCAATCGGCCCTCTCTGGAAACACCATATATTTT
>-|-|TRBJ2-2|TRBV24-1
CATSDYARDSHTGELFF
TGTGCCACCAGTGATTACGCGCGGGACAGCCACACCGGGGAGCTGTTTTTT
>few|-|TRBJ2-1|TRBV11-3
CASSMRGSYNEQFF
TGTGCCAGCAGCATGCGTGGTTCATACAATGAGCAGTTCTTC
>-|TRBD1|TRBJ2-6|TRBV5-1
CASSPRTGSFSGANVLTF
TGCGCCAGCAGCCCCAGGACAGGATCATTCTCTGGGGCCAACGTCCTGACTTTC
>few|-|TRBJ2-2|TRBV28
CASKSGNTGELFF
TGTGCCAGCAAGTCTGGGAACACCGGGGAGCTGTTTTTT
>-|TRBD1|TRBJ2-7|TRBV7-9
CASSSPTHTGGYEQYF
TGTGCCAGCAGCTCGCCGACCCACACAGGGGGCTACGAGCAGTACTTC
>many|-|TRBJ1-4|TRBV12-3/TRBV12-4
CASGGGNSEKLFF
TGTGCCAGCGGCGGGGGGAATTCGGAAAAACTGTTTTTT
>-|-|TRBJ1-1|TRBV20-1
CSARTYSGRNTEAFF
TGCAGTGCTAGGACGTATTCAGGGAGGAACACTGAAGCTTTCTTT
>-|-|TRBJ1-6|TRBV7-2
CASSLVGRTLDSPLHF
TGTGCCAGCAGCCTGGTCGGGCGTACGTTGGACTCACCCCTCCACTTT
>-|-|TRBJ2-1|TRBV7-9
CTSSFNEQFF
TGTACCAGCAGCTTCAATGAGCAGTTCTTC
>few|TRBD2|TRBJ2-7|TRBV7-9
CASSRGTSNSIQTYEQYF
TGTGCCAGCAGTAGGGGGACTAGCAATTCCATACAAACCTACGAGCAGTACTTC
>-|-|TRBJ2-1|TRBV20-1
CSARRRIPDSYNEQFF
TGCAGTGCTAGACGCCGTATTCCCGACTCCTACAATGAGCAGTTCTTC
>-|-|TRBJ2-1|TRBV9
CASSPQPGTSKHNEQFF
TGTGCCAGCAGCCCGCAACCCGGGACATCCAAACACAATGAGCAGTTCTTC
>few|-|TRBJ2-1|TRBV20-1
CSARLVSEQFF
TGCAGTGCTCGACTAGTCAGTGAGCAGTTCTTC
>few|TRBD1|TRBJ1-2|TRBV20-1
CSARDTGGAYYGYTF
TGCAGTGCTAGAGACACAGGGGGCGCGTACTATGGCTACACCTTC
>few|TRBD2|TRBJ2-1|TRBV7-8
CASSLGVGTKPYNEQFF
TGTGCCAGCAGCTTAGGAGTGGGGACTAAGCCCTACAATGAGCAGTTCTTC
>-|-|TRBJ2-5|TRBV28
CASSLPRPPQYF
TGTGCCAGCAGTCTACCTCGACCTCCCCAGTACTTC
>once|TRBD1|TRBJ1-1|TRBV12-3/TRBV12-4
CASSFWTGGYTEAFF
TGTGCCAGCAGTTTCTGGACAGGGGGGTACACTGAAGCTTTCTTT
>-|-|TRBJ1-3|TRBV27
CASISPSGNTIYF
TGTGCCAGCATCTCCCCCAGTGGAAACACCATATATTTT
>few|-|TRBJ1-1|TRBV5-1
CTSSLRGANTEAFF
TGCACCAGCAGCTTGCGGGGGGCGAACACTGAAGCTTTCTTT
>few|TRBD2|TRBJ2-1|TRBV19
CASSIRRLAGGPGRVNEQFF
TGTGCCAGTAGTATAAGACGACTAGCGGGAGGGCCTGGTCGAGTCAATGAGCAGTTCTTC
>-|-|TRBJ2-5|TRBV5-1
CASSLVSSEQETQYF
TGCGCCAGCAGCTTAGTGTCTAGCGAACAAGAGACCCAGTACTTC